The 27 T cell receptor beta chains below all came from one sample that was sequenced in a study of blood T cell repertoires in COVID-19. Here immunoSEQ multiplex PCR was the method, and the copy in TCRdb shows in-frame clones only, minus some. The sample yields some 200,000 clones, about 86% seen once. What was sequenced was peripheral blood. The source is an older woman with COVID-19, enrolled during active disease.

The chain links TRBV5-4 to TRBJ2-3; TRBD1 aligns across 8 bases. Per the germline V gene, CDR1 is SGHNT and CDR2 is YYREEE (reference sequence). This CDR3 is built from 16 residues. The V and J ends lost 2 bases and 4 bases, in that order; junction bases with no gene match: 9. The CDR3 nucleotides read TGTGCCAGCAGCTTATCCAGGACAGGGATGGCAGATACGCAGTATTTT. Translating gives CASSLSRTGMADTQYF.

In DNA, the CDR3 is TGTGCCAGCAGCTTAGTCCCCATGGGGGCCAATGAGCAGTTCTTC. It is translated as CASSLVPMGANEQFF. V is TRBV11-3 and J is TRBJ2-1; D is possibly TRBD1 (6 bases). Per the germline V gene, CDR1 is SGHNT and CDR2 is YENEEA. The CDR3 covers 15 residues. V was trimmed by 1 base and J by 6 bases, leaving 13 bases between them.

The chain employs TRBV5-1 and TRBJ2-7, with 14 bases lining up with TRBD2. Germline CDR1 reads SGHRS; CDR2 reads YFSETQ. The CDR3 consists of 17 residues. The V and J ends lost 3 bases and 6 bases, in that order; junction bases with no gene match: 11. CDR3 loop: CASSSAASGLAGGEQYF. The DNA for the CDR3 is TGCGCCAGCAGCTCCGCCGCGTCCGGACTAGCGGGAGGCGAGCAGTACTTC.

CDR3 sequence reads: CASSLTSGRDEQYF. The CDR3 nucleotides read TGCGCCAGCAGCTTGACTAGCGGGAGGGATGAGCAGTACTTC. This chain uses TRBV5-1 with TRBJ2-7; the match to TRBD2 covers 13 bases. V was clipped by 1 base and J by 7 bases; unmatched bases: 2. Germline V gives CDR1 SGHRS, CDR2 YFSETQ. The CDR3 extends over 14 amino acids.

The sample holds one count of this clone. This chain uses TRBV6-2 or TRBV6-3 with TRBJ2-7; 7 bases are a match to TRBD2. From germline, CDR1 is MNHEY and CDR2 SVGEGT. The CDR3 is made up of 16 amino acids. Trimming at V came to 3 bases and at J to 5 bases, leaving 13 bases not matched to a gene. The CDR3 region has the DNA TGTGCCAGCAGTTATTCGGTGGCTAGCGGACCCGACGAGCAGTACTTC. This codes for CASSYSVASGPDEQYF.

The J gene is TRBJ2-3, the V gene TRBV28, with 7 bases that match TRBD2. The length of the CDR3 is 13 residues. CDR1 is MDHEN and CDR2 is SYDVKM in the germline V gene. J lost 7 bases, V lost 6 bases, and 7 bases had no gene match. DNA of the CDR3: TGTGCCAGCAGCCCTAGCGGTGTGAATACGCAGTATTTT. Its translation: CASSPSGVNTQYF.

The rearrangement links TRBV11-2 to TRBJ1-1, with 7 bases that match TRBD1. Trimming removed 3 bases from V and 5 bases from J; junction bases left unmatched: 9. The V gene's germline CDR1 is SGHAT and CDR2 FQNNGV. The CDR3 has 15 residues. CDR3 amino acids: CASSFDDRVGTEAFF. CDR3 DNA: TGTGCCAGCAGCTTTGACGACAGGGTGGGGACTGAAGCTTTCTTT.

The chain couples TRBV6-2 or TRBV6-3 to TRBJ1-5; no reliable D call. Per germline, CDR1 MNHEY and CDR2 SVGEGT. V was trimmed by 2 bases and J by 4 bases, leaving 15 bases between them. CDR3 size: 16 residues. As DNA, the CDR3 is TGTGCCAGCAGTTACGGGTTGGGAGGGCCTAATCAGCCCCAGCATTTT. Protein product: CASSYGLGGPNQPQHF.

The chain employs TRBV14 and TRBJ2-7, with D possibly TRBD1 on 5 matching bases. Germline lookup yields CDR1 SGHDN and CDR2 FVKESK. V was cut by 5 bases and J by 1 base, with 6 bases left in between. This CDR3 has 12 residues. The DNA for the CDR3 is TGTGCCAGCAGCGCAGGGTCCTACGAGCAGTACTTC. Translated: CASSAGSYEQYF.

The chain joins TRBV4-3 to TRBJ2-7; D not resolved. The CDR3 runs to 16 residues. CDR1 is LGHNA and CDR2 is YSLEER in the germline V gene. V was pared by 1 base and J by 0 bases, with 13 bases between. As DNA, the CDR3 is TGCGCCAGCAGCCAAGGCGTCGGAGTGACCTCCTACGAGCAGTACTTC. It translates to CASSQGVGVTSYEQYF.

The chain employs TRBV5-1 and TRBJ2-7; TRBD1 aligns across 9 bases. Germline assignment: CDR1 SGHRS and CDR2 YFSETQ. The CDR3 sequence is 13 residues long. The V and J ends lost 5 bases and 3 bases, in that order; junction bases with no gene match: 3. CDR3: CASSRGQGYEQYF. The CDR3 DNA reads TGCGCCAGCAGTAGGGGACAGGGCTACGAGCAGTACTTC. The whole variable domain, filled in from reference TRBV5-1 and TRBJ2-7, reads KAGVTQTPRYLIKTRGQQVTLSCSPISGHRSVSWYQQTPGQGLQFLFEYFSETQRNKGNFPGRFSGRQFSNSRSEMNVSTLELGDSALYLCASSRGQGYEQYFGPGTRLTVT.

The J gene is TRBJ2-5, the V gene TRBV4-3; 9 nucleotides agree with TRBD2. The CDR3 loop spans 17 amino acids. Germline V lookup: CDR1 LGHNA, CDR2 YSLEER. Trimming took 0 bases from V and 3 from J; bases not matched to a gene: 8. This chain's CDR3 is CASSQDREREDEETQYF. CDR3 DNA: TGCGCCAGCAGCCAAGATCGTGAGCGGGAGGACGAAGAGACCCAGTACTTC.

The gene calls are TRBV5-4 and TRBJ1-2; 7 positions match TRBD1. Trimming at V came to 0 bases and at J to 2 bases, leaving 1 base not matched to a gene. CDR3 length: 14 amino acids. CDR1 is SGHNT and CDR2 is YYREEE in the germline V gene (reference sequence). The CDR3: CASSLARGNYGYTF. CDR3 bases: TGTGCCAGCAGCTTGGCCAGGGGGAACTATGGCTACACCTTC.

V and J are TRBV3-1 (or the pseudogene TRBV3-2) and TRBJ2-7, with TRBD1 matching over 8 bases. Germline V gene lookup returns CDR1 LGHDT and CDR2 YNNKEL (reference sequence). J was trimmed by 2 bases and V by 4 bases; bases with no gene match: 7. CDR3 length equals 15 residues. The CDR3 region is CASSPNQGATYEQYF. The CDR3 region has the DNA TGTGCCAGCAGCCCCAATCAGGGGGCCACCTACGAGCAGTACTTC.

This rearrangement joins TRBV29-1 to TRBJ1-3; 7 nucleotides align to TRBD1. The germline CDR1 and CDR2 sequences are SQVTM and ANQGSEA. Trimming removed 5 bases from V and 7 bases from J; junction bases left unmatched: 8. The CDR3 consists of 13 residues. Here the CDR3 reads CSVSIGGMNTIYF. DNA of the CDR3: TGCAGCGTTTCCATAGGGGGCATGAACACCATATATTTT.

CDR3 DNA sequence: TGTGCCAGCAGCCTTGCGGGAGGCCCCAACACCGGGGAGCTGTTTTTT. It yields the protein CASSLAGGPNTGELFF. J is TRBJ2-2 and V is TRBV7-3, with 8 nucleotides matching TRBD2. V shed 5 bases and J 2 bases; nucleotides not matched to a gene: 7. The CDR3 contains 16 residues. Germline CDR1 SGHTA, CDR2 FQGTGA.

CDR3 amino acids: CASRGGYEQYF. Here the CDR3 DNA reads TGTGCCAGCAGGGGGGGCTACGAGCAGTACTTC. The chain couples TRBV2 to TRBJ2-7, with D perhaps matching TRBD2 (6 bases). The V end lost 6 bases, the J end lost 3 bases, and 6 bases lay between the germline ends. The germline gives CDR1 SNHLY, CDR2 FYNNEI. The CDR3 is 11 residues long. The full variable domain, in which reference TRBV2 and TRBJ2-7 provide the parts outside the CDR3, is EPEVTQTPSHQVTQMGQEVILRCVPISNHLYFYWYRQILGQKVEFLVSFYNNEISEKSEIFDDQFSVERPDGSNFTLKIRSTKLEDSAMYFCASRGGYEQYFGPGTRLTVT.

The CDR3 reads CASSYATGGYEQYF. In nucleotides, the CDR3 is TGTGCCAGCAGTTACGCTACAGGGGGGTACGAGCAGTACTTC. V usage is TRBV6-5 and J usage is TRBJ2-7; TRBD1 agrees at 8 bases. The CDR3 is 14 amino acids. Trimming removed 2 bases from V and 4 bases from J; junction bases left unmatched: 4. Germline V gives CDR1 MNHEY, CDR2 SVGAGI.

This clone occurred once. The V gene is TRBV3-1 (or the pseudogene TRBV3-2), the J gene TRBJ2-3; TRBD2 agrees at 8 bases. The CDR3 totals 15 residues. The V gene end was trimmed by 6 bases and the J gene end by 12 bases; junction bases not matched to a gene: 17. Germline V CDR1 and CDR2: LGHDT, YNNKEL (reference sequence). CDR3 amino acids: CASRPTSGSGSKQYF. Written as DNA, the CDR3 is TGTGCCAGCAGACCAACGAGCGGGAGTGGGAGTAAACAGTATTTT.

This clone showed up just once. The chain has TRBV11-3 and TRBJ2-3; D might be TRBD1 (5 bases). The germline CDR1 and CDR2 sequences are SGHNT and YENEEA. Between the trimmed V and J ends, which lost 5 bases and 6 bases, there was a span of 9 bases. This CDR3 is built from 12 residues. CDR3 coding DNA: TGTGCCAGCAGCAGGGGCTTGGATACGCAGTATTTT. Translating it yields CASSRGLDTQYF.

V and J are TRBV29-1 and TRBJ1-3, with TRBD1 matching over 9 bases. With 4 bases clipped from V and 2 bases from J, the junction kept 6 bases outside the gene matches. Germline CDR1 SQVTM, CDR2 ANQGSEA. The CDR3 has 15 amino acids. The CDR3, as DNA: TGCAGCGTTGTTCGTGGGACAGGGACTGGAAACACCATATATTTT. It encodes CSVVRGTGTGNTIYF.

The chain employs TRBV28 and TRBJ2-7, with 13 bases aligning to TRBD2. The germline gives CDR1 MDHEN, CDR2 SYDVKM. This CDR3 region has 12 residues. J lost 7 bases, V lost 10 bases, and 4 bases had no gene match. Written as DNA, the CDR3 is TGTGCCACCGGGGGACTAGCGGGGGAGCAGTACTTC. Translating it yields CATGGLAGEQYF.

The V and J genes are TRBV21-1 and TRBJ1-1. TRBV21-1 is listed as a pseudogene. The CDR3 runs 15 residues. CDR3 DNA sequence: TGTGCCAGCAGCAAAGTCGACTCTTGGAACACTGAAGCTTTCTTT. Protein sequence: CASSKVDSWNTEAFF.

V usage is TRBV21-1 and J usage is TRBJ1-1; the table gives TRBD1 as D, unverified against the DNA. TRBV21-1 is labeled a pseudogene. This CDR3 comprises 18 residues. CDR3 region: CASSTINTRQGLNTEAFF. The CDR3 region has the DNA TGTGCCAGCAGCACAATCAATACACGACAGGGCTTGAACACTGAAGCTTTCTTT.

The chain links TRBV30 to TRBJ2-4; D may be TRBD1 (5 bases). V shed 0 bases and J shed 9 bases, with 15 bases lying between them. From germline, CDR1 is GTSNPN and CDR2 SVGIG (reference sequence). The length of the CDR3 is 14 residues. The CDR3 protein is CAWSVRQGGTIQYF. The CDR3 DNA sequence: TGTGCCTGGAGTGTTCGGCAGGGTGGTACCATTCAGTACTTC.

V is TRBV7-2 and J is TRBJ2-5; 8 positions match TRBD2. In germline, CDR1 is SGHTA, CDR2 FQGNSA. CDR3 length: 15 residues. The V gene end was trimmed by 2 bases and the J gene end by 3 bases; junction bases not matched to a gene: 5. The CDR3 spells CASSLRGTREETQYF. CDR3 nucleotide sequence: TGTGCCAGCAGCTTAAGAGGGACTAGAGAAGAGACCCAGTACTTC.

The rearrangement links TRBV5-6 to TRBJ2-1; 9 nucleotides align to TRBD2. V lost 2 bases, J lost 10 bases, and 10 bases stayed unmatched. The CDR3 contains 15 residues. Germline V lookup: CDR1 SGHDT, CDR2 YYEEEE. The CDR3 loop is CASSLILAGLSEQFF. Written as DNA, the CDR3 is TGTGCCAGCAGCTTAATTCTAGCGGGATTATCCGAGCAGTTCTTC.